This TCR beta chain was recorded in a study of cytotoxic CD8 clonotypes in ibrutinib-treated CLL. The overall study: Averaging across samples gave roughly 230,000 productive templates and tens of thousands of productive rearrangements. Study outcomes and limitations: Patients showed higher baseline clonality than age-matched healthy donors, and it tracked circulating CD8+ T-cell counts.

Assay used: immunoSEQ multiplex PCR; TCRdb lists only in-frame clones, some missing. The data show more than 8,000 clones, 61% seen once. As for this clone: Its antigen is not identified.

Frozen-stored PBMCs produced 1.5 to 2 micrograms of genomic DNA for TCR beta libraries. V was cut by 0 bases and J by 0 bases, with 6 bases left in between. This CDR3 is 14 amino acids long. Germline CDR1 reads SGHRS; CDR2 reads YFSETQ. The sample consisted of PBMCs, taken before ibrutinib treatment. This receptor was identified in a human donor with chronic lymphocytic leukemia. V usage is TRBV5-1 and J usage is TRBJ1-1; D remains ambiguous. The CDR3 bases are TGCGCCAGCAGCTTGGCCAGGATGAACACTGAAGCTTTCTTT. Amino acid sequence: CASSLARMNTEAFF.